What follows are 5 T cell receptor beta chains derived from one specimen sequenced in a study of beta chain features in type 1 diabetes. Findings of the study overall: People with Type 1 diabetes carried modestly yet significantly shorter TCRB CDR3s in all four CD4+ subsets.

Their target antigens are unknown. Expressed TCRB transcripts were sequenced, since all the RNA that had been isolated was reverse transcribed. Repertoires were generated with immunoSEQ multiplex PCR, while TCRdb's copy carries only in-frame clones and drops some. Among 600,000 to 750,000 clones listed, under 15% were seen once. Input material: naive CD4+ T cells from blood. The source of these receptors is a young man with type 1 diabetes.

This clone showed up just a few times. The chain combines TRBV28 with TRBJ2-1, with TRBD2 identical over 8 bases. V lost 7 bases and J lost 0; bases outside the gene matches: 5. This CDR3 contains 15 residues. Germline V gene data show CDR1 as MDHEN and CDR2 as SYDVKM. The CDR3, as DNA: TGTGCCAGCATGACCGGGGGGGTCTCCTACAATGAGCAGTTCTTC. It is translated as CASMTGGVSYNEQFF.

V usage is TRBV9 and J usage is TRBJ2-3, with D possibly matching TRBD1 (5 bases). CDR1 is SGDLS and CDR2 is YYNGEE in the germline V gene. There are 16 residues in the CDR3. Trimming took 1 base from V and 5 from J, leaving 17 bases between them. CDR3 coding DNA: TGTGCCAGCAGCGTAAGGAGCAGGGATTTTGGAGATACGCAGTATTTT. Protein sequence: CASSVRSRDFGDTQYF.

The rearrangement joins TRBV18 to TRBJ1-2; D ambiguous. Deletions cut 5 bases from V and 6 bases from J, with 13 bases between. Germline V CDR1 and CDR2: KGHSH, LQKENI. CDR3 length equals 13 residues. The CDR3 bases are TGTGCCAGCTCAGAGGGAGGCTATGATGGCTACACCTTC. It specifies CASSEGGYDGYTF.

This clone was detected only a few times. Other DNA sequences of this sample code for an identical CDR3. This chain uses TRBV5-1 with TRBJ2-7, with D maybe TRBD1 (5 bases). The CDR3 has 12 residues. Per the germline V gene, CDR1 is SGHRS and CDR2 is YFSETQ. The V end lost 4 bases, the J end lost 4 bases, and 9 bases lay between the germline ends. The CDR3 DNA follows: TGCGCCAGCAGCCTCCCAGGGTACGAGCAGTACTTC. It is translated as CASSLPGYEQYF.

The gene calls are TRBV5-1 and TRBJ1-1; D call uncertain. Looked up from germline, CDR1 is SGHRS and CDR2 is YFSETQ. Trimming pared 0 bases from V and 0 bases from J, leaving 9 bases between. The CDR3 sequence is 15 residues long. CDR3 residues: CASSLVPAVNTEAFF. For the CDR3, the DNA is TGCGCCAGCAGCTTGGTACCTGCGGTGAACACTGAAGCTTTCTTT.